This paragraph covers one TCR beta chain sequence. The clone's antigen remains unknown. Within one base of it there is no much larger clone, and no base qualities were kept. This sample was included in a study of CD8+ T cells in alopecia areata (dated by TCRdb to 2017 to 2018). Some background on the complete study: Treated patients were enrolled in an open-label pilot trial of oral tofacitinib, 5 to 10 mg twice daily, for moderate-to-severe alopecia areata. TCRbeta CDR3 regions were amplified by immunoSEQ multiplex PCR with 35 Vbeta forward and 13 Jbeta reverse primers. Human TCRbeta sequencing covered scalp tissue and sorted CD4+ and CD8+ peripheral blood T cells from patchy and totalis/universalis alopecia areata patients and healthy controls. In both human patients and the C3H/HeJ mouse model, the study applied high-throughput TCRbeta sequencing to look at T cell clonal expansion in alopecia areata. Tofacitinib was given for 6 to 18 months, followed by 6 months of follow-up off drug to assess delayed response and recurrence. Clonality in the scalp was compared among normal scalp (n=4), patchy alopecia areata scalp (n=8), and alopecia totalis/universalis scalp (n=8). RNA was extracted with the PAXgene miRNA kit for fixed scalp, the miRNeasy kit for PBMCs, and the RNeasy kit for mouse skin. Patients on tofacitinib were biopsied at baseline and after 4 and 24 weeks of treatment, and several of the patients also had a later scalp biopsy. Broad study findings and their caveats: Compared with mice, TCR sequences shared between patients were less clear, possibly partly because of HLA diversity across the patient population. Compared with normal scalp, lesional scalp, particularly in alopecia totalis/universalis, had higher clonality and more expanded CD8+ clones, which suggests antigenic drive. Scalp TCR repertoire analysis is complicated because resident alphabeta T cells in normal human skin are also sequenced, whereas mouse skin is dominated by gammadelta T cells.

Its CDR3 holds 15 amino acids, cysteine through phenylalanine. Only the CDR3 DNA stays, 45 bases, in frame from base 1. The germline V gene (reference sequence) yields GTSNPN for CDR1 and SVGIG for CDR2. From V the trimming removes 2 bases and from J it removes 3 bases, while the gene matches leave 4 bases of the junction unaccounted for. The time point label for this specimen denotes: baseline before oral tofacitinib. Peripheral blood and lesional scalp punch biopsies were obtained from patients with alopecia areata. After PBMCs were isolated by density centrifugation and stained for CD3, CD4 and CD8, a FACSAria was used to sort CD4+ and CD8+ T cells. Library generation was performed with the immunoSEQ multiplex PCR assay. For TCR sequencing, RNA was extracted from every sample and reverse transcribed into cDNA to serve as template. First-strand cDNA was synthesized with SuperScript III using a 2:1 mix of oligo-dT and random hexamers. A synthetic immune receptor repertoire was used to measure amplification bias, and any remaining bias was corrected computationally. As for how the authors treated the data: Raw reads were preprocessed for error removal, and CDR3 was defined according to IMGT conventions as running from the conserved cysteine to phenylalanine. Clonality was calculated as 1 minus Shannon entropy normalized by log2 of the number of productive unique TCRs. CD4 or CD8 identity of scalp clones was inferred by cross-referencing scalp TCRbeta sequences with sorted blood CD4 and CD8 repertoires. TCRdb carries this immuneACCESS record with in-frame sequences only. Its versions omit some clonotypes, under half of them owing to an unresolved V gene in the studies checked, with the rest unexplained. That table furnishes V, J and clone size, whereas the DNA furnished D and trimming. The sample has roughly 130,000 clones on record, 58% of them singletons. The top ten constitute 3.5% to 5% of the sample.

The sample was CD4+ T cells sorted from blood, taken at week 0. The clonotype comes from a human donor with alopecia areata. The rearrangement combines TRBV30 with TRBJ2-1; 10 central nucleotides agree with TRBD2. The CDR3 region reads CAWSSGLAVYNEQFF. The nucleotides read TGTGCCTGGAGTAGCGGACTAGCGGTCTACAATGAGCAGTTCTTC.